Listed below are T cell receptor beta chains from one sample, sequenced in a study of early T cells in non-severe SARS-CoV-2 infection. TCRdb processed the 5' RACE reads anew with MiXCR; each CDR3 protein has one entry. Among about 64,000 distinct CDR3 sequences, 7.5% to 9% were seen once, and the ten largest hold 13%. The sequencing here drew on whole blood, taken at baseline. Receptors originate from an adult who was a healthcare worker with PCR-confirmed SARS-CoV-2 infection or an uninfected control (not recorded which). Both conserved end residues are part of each CDR3. Each record gives: D gene, CDR3 length, V gene, clone size, J gene, CDR3 protein, CDR3 DNA. A D gene is named only where the DNA matches it firmly. Size tells how often a clone was seen (once, few, many) or the class of an expanded clone, and some rows leave it out.

-,12,TRBV11-1,few,TRBJ1-1,CASSPRRSEAFF,TGTGCCAGCAGCCCAAGGAGGAGTGAAGCTTTCTTT
TRBD2,15,TRBV12-3/TRBV12-4,-,TRBJ2-7,CASSFGLAGDYEQYF,TGTGCCAGCAGTTTCGGCCTAGCGGGAGACTACGAGCAGTACTTC
-,14,TRBV6-6,-,TRBJ2-1,CASRGQGVSNEQFF,TGTGCCAGCAGGGGCCAGGGAGTTTCCAATGAGCAGTTCTTC
-,14,TRBV12-3/TRBV12-4,few,TRBJ2-7,CASRLMGEPYEQYF,TGTGCCAGCAGACTCATGGGGGAGCCCTACGAGCAGTACTTC
TRBD2,13,TRBV19,-,TRBJ2-7,CASSISGSYEQYF,TGTGCCAGTAGTATCAGCGGGAGTTACGAGCAGTACTTC
TRBD2,15,TRBV16,many,TRBJ2-1,CASSPSSGRADEQFF,TGTGCCAGCAGCCCGTCTAGCGGGAGGGCCGATGAGCAGTTCTTC
TRBD1,13,TRBV6-1,-,TRBJ2-5,CASSEGQQETQYF,TGTGCCAGCAGTGAGGGACAGCAAGAGACCCAGTACTTC
-,12,TRBV28,-,TRBJ2-5,CASSPVTETQYF,TGTGCCAGCAGCCCCGTCACGGAGACCCAGTACTTC
TRBD1,15,TRBV5-5,few,TRBJ2-3,CASSARTGETDTQYF,TGTGCCAGCAGCGCAAGGACAGGGGAGACAGATACGCAGTATTTT
TRBD2,20,TRBV11-1,many,TRBJ2-1,CASSSRETSGLPTFYNEQFF,TGTGCCAGCAGCTCACGCGAGACTAGCGGCCTACCCACCTTCTACAATGAGCAGTTCTTC
-,16,TRBV2,-,TRBJ2-7,CASEPHGREGGYEQYF,TGTGCCAGCGAACCCCATGGAAGGGAGGGGGGCTACGAGCAGTACTTC
-,16,TRBV7-6,few,TRBJ2-7,CASSLGWGRGKYEQYF,TGTGCCAGCAGCTTAGGATGGGGCAGGGGAAAGTACGAGCAGTACTTC
TRBD2,17,TRBV10-2,-,TRBJ2-1,CASTPIPGRGSYNEQFF,TGCGCCAGCACCCCAATCCCGGGGAGGGGCTCCTACAATGAGCAGTTCTTC
TRBD1,13,TRBV20-1,once,TRBJ2-7,CGAWTGGTYEQYF,TGCGGTGCCTGGACAGGGGGAACCTACGAGCAGTACTTC
TRBD1,14,TRBV20-1,-,TRBJ2-7,CSARDQGAAYEQYF,TGCAGTGCTAGAGACCAGGGGGCTGCCTACGAGCAGTACTTC
TRBD2,17,TRBV7-6,many,TRBJ2-1,CASSSYVLAGTSHEQFF,TGTGCCAGCAGCTCCTACGTACTAGCGGGAACGTCGCATGAGCAGTTCTTC
TRBD1,15,TRBV20-1,-,TRBJ2-1,CSAASPDRGYNEQFF,TGCAGTGCTGCTTCCCCGGACAGGGGGTACAATGAGCAGTTCTTC
-,12,TRBV19,many,TRBJ1-2,CASKRGPYGYTF,TGTGCCAGTAAACGGGGGCCCTATGGCTACACCTTC